One sample yielded the 21 T cell receptor beta chains listed below, sequenced in a study of kidney transplant recipient with SARS-CoV-2 infection. Via MiXCR, TCRdb re-called the reads, giving one row per CDR3 protein. In the table there are 200,000 to 250,000 distinct CDR3 sequences, more than 25% of which are singletons. The sample here was a blood sample, taken at baseline and on day 111 from a kidney transplant recipient. These receptor sequences come from a male patient aged 30 to 40 who had COVID-19 and was a kidney transplant recipient. A subset of T cells may come from the graft donor.

As concerns this clonotype: This may stem from a read error, because a much larger clone lies one nucleotide away. DNA for the CDR3: TGTGCCAGCAGGTTTGGGTGGGGGCTATACGTGCAGTACTTC. This gives the protein CASRFGWGLYVQYF. The chain has TRBV21-1 and TRBJ2-7; the table names TRBD1, a call not compared with the DNA. TRBV21-1 is given as a pseudogene. The CDR3 runs to 14 residues.

This chain connects TRBV19 to TRBJ2-2, with 9 bases aligning to TRBD2. CDR1 LNHDA and CDR2 SQIVND come from the germline V gene (reference sequence). The CDR3 loop spans 16 amino acids. J lost 1 base, V lost 5 bases, and 5 bases had no gene match. The CDR3, as DNA: TGTGCCAGTAGTGATAGCGGGAGCATGAACACCGGGGAGCTGTTTTTT. Amino acids: CASSDSGSMNTGELFF.

There are many counts of this clonotype. The chain uses TRBV2 and TRBJ2-3; 12 bases match TRBD1. Germline loops: CDR1 SNHLY, CDR2 FYNNEI. The CDR3 has 15 residues. The junction had 6 bases not matched to a gene; V was cut back by 6 bases and J by 5 bases. The DNA of the CDR3 is TGTGCCAGCAGCGGGGACAGGGGGCGAGGAGATACGCAGTATTTT. Translating gives CASSGDRGRGDTQYF.

Turning to this clonotype: A much larger clone lies one base from this, so it may be a read error. The rearrangement uses TRBV5-5 and TRBJ1-2; 8 bases map to TRBD1. CDR3 length: 13 residues. Germline loops: CDR1 SGHKS, CDR2 YYEKEE (reference sequence). The CDR3 loop reads CASSLTGDYGCTF. CDR3 nucleotide sequence: TGTGCCAGCAGCCTGACAGGGGACTATGGCTGCACCTTC.

With regard to this clonotype: This sequence may be a read error, since a much larger clone differs from it by one base. The missing conserved phenylalanine or tryptophan at the end of this CDR3 makes a read error likely. CDR3 amino acids: CASSLAGWYGYTL. The CDR3 DNA is TGTGCCAGCAGCTTAGCAGGGTGGTATGGCTACACCCTC. This sequence joins TRBV5-4 and TRBJ1-2, with TRBD1 as a possible D gene (5 bases). The germline CDR1 and CDR2 sequences are SGHNT and YYREEE (reference sequence). This CDR3 is built from 13 residues. With 2 bases removed from V and 5 bases from J, the gap between germline ends came to 10 bases.

This clonotype was detected only once. Just one base apart from a much larger clone, this may be a read error. The rearrangement joins TRBV5-3 to TRBJ1-2, with no clear D. TRBV5-3 is placed among ORFs of uncertain function. Trimming cost V 6 bases and J 4 bases, with 22 bases left between them. This CDR3 spans 16 amino acids. CDR3 nucleotide sequence: TGTGCCAGAATACTTACAGTGGTGAGAAAGACCTATGGCTACACCTTC. This codes for CARILTVVRKTYGYTF.

The chain is built from TRBV15 and TRBJ2-1; tentative D call: TRBD1 (7 bases). This CDR3 contains 20 residues. Trimming stripped 5 bases from V and 3 bases from J, with 29 bases between. Germline CDR1 is LNHNV and CDR2 is YYDKDF (reference sequence). Here the CDR3 reads CATSLEVRRGRRVYYNEQFF. The CDR3 DNA is TGTGCCACCAGCCTCGAGGTTAGGAGGGGGCGGAGGGTTTACTACAATGAGCAGTTCTTC. Variable domain in full (rest from reference TRBV15 and TRBJ2-1): DAMVIQNPRYQVTQFGKPVTLSCSQTLNHNVMYWYQQKSSQAPKLLFHYYDKDFNNEADTPDNFQSRRPNTSFCFLDIRSPGLGDTAMYLCATSLEVRRGRRVYYNEQFFGPGTRLTVL.

The table lists this clonotype with many counts. The chain links TRBV7-9 to TRBJ2-7; 7 bases align to TRBD2. The CDR3 is made up of 17 amino acids. The trim removed 2 bases at V and 3 bases at J, leaving 13 bases unmatched. Germline V gene data show CDR1 as SEHNR and CDR2 as FQNEAQ (reference sequence). For the CDR3, the DNA is TGTGCCAGCAGCTTATTCACTGGCGGGAGACTAGGCTACGAGCAGTACTTC. It encodes CASSLFTGGRLGYEQYF. The variable domain in full, completed from reference TRBV7-9 and TRBJ2-7, reads DTGVSQNPRHKITKRGQNVTFRCDPISEHNRLYWYRQTLGQGPEFLTYFQNEAQLEKSRLLSDRFSAERPKGSFSTLEIQRTEQGDSAMYLCASSLFTGGRLGYEQYFGPGTRLTVT.

Points on this clonotype: This may be a read error: a much more frequent sequence differs by one nucleotide. This chain joins TRBV10-1 and TRBJ1-2; D not certain. V shed 5 bases and J shed 4 bases, with 23 bases lying between them. Germline V gene data show CDR1 as WNHNN and CDR2 as SYGVQD (reference sequence). This CDR3 has 17 residues. The CDR3, as DNA: TGCGCCAGCAGTACAACCGCAAGATTGCGAAAGACCTATGGCTACACCTTC. Translation gives CASSTTARLRKTYGYTF.

This clonotype was seen only a few times. An end of the junction does not agree with germline; a read error may underlie this. The chain has TRBV5-1 and TRBJ1-4, with 7 bases lining up with TRBD1. CDR1 SGHRS and CDR2 YFSETQ come from the germline V gene. The CDR3 is 14 amino acids. The CDR3 DNA reads as TGCGCCGGCAGCGACCACAGGGGCGATGAAAAACTGTTTTTT. It specifies CAGSDHRGDEKLFF. The entire variable domain, with the rest obtained from reference TRBV5-1 and TRBJ1-4, is as follows: KAGVTQTPRYLIKTRGQQVTLSCSPISGHRSVSWYQQTPGQGLQFLFEYFSETQRNKGNFPGRFSGRQFSNSRSEMNVSTLELGDSALYLCAGSDHRGDEKLFFGSGTQLSVL.

This clonotype was observed at least ten times. The J gene is TRBJ2-4, the V gene TRBV18; possibly TRBD1 or TRBD2 for D (5 bases each). The DNA end favors TRBJ2-1, so the J call may be wrong. Germline V gene sequence: CDR1 KGHSH, CDR2 LQKENI. This CDR3 is built from 14 residues. CDR3 nucleotides: TGTGCCAGCTCACCCGAGAGGGGTCGGGATGAGCAGTTCTTC. This encodes CASSPERGRDEQFF.

A note on this clonotype: Possible read error: a much larger clone is one base away. This chain connects TRBV9 to TRBJ2-7; tentative D call: TRBD2 (7 bases). Germline CDR1 reads SGDLS; CDR2 reads YYNGEE. This CDR3 is built from 15 residues. The CDR3, as DNA: TGTGCCAGCAGCTATCGAGGGGGGGGGTCCAACGAGCAGCACTTC. Protein sequence: CASSYRGGGSNEQHF.

The rearrangement uses TRBV7-2 and TRBJ2-2; 12 bases map to TRBD1. This CDR3 is built from 17 residues. The ends lost 1 base at V and 6 bases at J; junction bases unmatched: 6. CDR1 and CDR2 (germline): SGHTA, FQGNSA. CDR3 residues: CASSLVGTGGAAGELFF. The CDR3 bases are TGTGCCAGCAGCTTAGTTGGGACAGGGGGCGCGGCCGGGGAGCTGTTTTTT.

About this clonotype: A much larger clone differs by one base, so this may be a read error. The rearrangement joins TRBV6-8 to TRBJ2-7; tentative D call: TRBD2 (5 bases). V was clipped by 7 bases and J by 5 bases, with 15 bases between them. The CDR3 consists of 13 residues. Looked up from germline, CDR1 is MNHGY and CDR2 is SAAAGT. The DNA for the CDR3 is TGTGCCAGCAATGGCCAAGAGGGAGACGAGCAGTACTTC. This gives the protein CASNGQEGDEQYF.

There are many counts of this clonotype. The J gene is TRBJ1-2, the V gene TRBV4-1; 7 positions match TRBD1. The CDR3 extends over 17 amino acids. Germline trimming cut 0 bases from V and 1 base from J; bases unmatched to any gene: 8. Looked up from germline, CDR1 is MGHRA and CDR2 is YSYEKL. The CDR3 nucleotides read TGCGCCAGCAGCCAAGATCTCGAGGGGGCTGATAACTATGGCTACACCTTC. As protein: CASSQDLEGADNYGYTF.

This clonotype has a count of ten or more. This chain links TRBV30 with TRBJ1-6; D not certain. The CDR3 runs 16 residues. Germline V CDR1 and CDR2: GTSNPN, SVGIG (reference sequence). V lost 3 bases to trimming and J lost 0 bases, with 12 bases between them. CDR3 DNA sequence: TGTGCCTGGAGCGAGAAGTATAGCTCCTATAATTCACCCCTCCACTTT. It is translated as CAWSEKYSSYNSPLHF.

This clonotype was observed many times. The rearrangement joins TRBV7-8 to TRBJ1-3; D possibly corresponds to TRBD1 (5 bases). V lost 5 bases and J 0 bases, leaving 20 bases between the germline ends. Germline CDR1 reads SGHVS; CDR2 reads FQNEAQ. There are 18 residues in the CDR3. The CDR3: CASSPSTGTHLSGNTIYF. The CDR3 DNA follows: TGTGCCAGCAGCCCATCGACCGGGACCCATCTCTCTGGAAACACCATATATTTT.

This clonotype was counted ten times or more. The DNA of the CDR3 is TGTGCCAGCAGCCAATGGGAGACAGGGATTAATGAAAAACTGTTTTTT. Translated: CASSQWETGINEKLFF. The V call is TRBV3-1, the J call TRBJ1-4, with 7 positions matching TRBD1. The CDR3 length is 16 residues. J gave up 4 bases and V 2 bases, and 7 bases lay outside the gene matches. Germline-derived CDR1 and CDR2 are LGHDT and YNNKEL (reference sequence).

This clonotype occurred many times. This chain connects TRBV5-6 to TRBJ1-1, with D tentatively TRBD1 (5 bases). The CDR3 extends over 14 amino acids. Germline CDR1 and CDR2: SGHDT and YYEEEE. Trimming cost V 7 bases and J 0 bases, with 13 bases left between them. CDR3 nucleotides: TGTGCCAGCTGTGCCGGGACGGTGAACACTGAAGCTTTCTTT. It codes for CASCAGTVNTEAFF.

As regards this clonotype: This may be a read error: a much more frequent sequence differs by one nucleotide. This chain connects TRBV7-2 to TRBJ2-2, with D possibly matching TRBD2 (5 bases). Looked up from germline, CDR1 is SGHTA and CDR2 is FQGNSA. This CDR3 contains 13 residues. CDR3 nucleotides: TGTGCCAGCAGCGGGCGGGCCGCCGGGGAGCTGTCTTTT. Amino acids: CASSGRAAGELSF.

About this clonotype itself: This may arise from a read error, as a much more abundant clone is one base away. This chain uses TRBV19 with TRBJ1-6; no clear D. Germline-derived CDR1 and CDR2 are LNHDA and SQIVND (reference sequence). The germline V and J ends were trimmed by 7 bases and 0 bases, with 16 bases remaining between them. This CDR3 contains 17 residues. CDR3 sequence (DNA): TGTGCCAGTACCCATTCAGAGGTCAGCTCCTATAATTCACCCCTCCACTTT. Amino acids: CASTHSEVSSYNSPLHF.